Reported below is one TCR beta chain. Antigen unknown. This sample is part of a study of lymphopenia after photon versus proton radiotherapy. General study results and limits: Authors raise, but do not show, better survival with proton therapy. Post-nadir diversity loss with photons came from oligoclonal expansion, particularly CD8+ Temra cells.

Some clones are missing from TCRdb's copy, which holds only in-frame ones; the method was immunoSEQ multiplex PCR. This table holds about 39,000 clones, roughly 92% found once. The germline V gene encodes CDR1 SGHTA and CDR2 FQGNSA. Trimming removed 5 bases from V and 4 bases from J, with 14 bases in between. The CDR3 consists of 15 residues. Material: peripheral blood, obtained from a patient treated with photon-based radiotherapy. The chain has TRBV7-2 and TRBJ2-2; D remains ambiguous. The TCR sequence derives from a man in his 60s with cholangiocarcinoma. The CDR3 DNA reads as TGTGCCAGCAGCCCCAACCTCTGGGGCACCGGGGAGCTGTTTTTT. Amino acid sequence: CASSPNLWGTGELFF.